These 6 T cell receptor beta chains were sequenced from one sample in a study of control samples from healthy donors and cancer patients. Clones were read by immunoSEQ multiplex PCR, and TCRdb kept only the in-frame ones, dropping some. The repertoire holds 130,000 or so clones, with 89% as singletons. The sample comprised PBMCs. These receptors were taken from a man aged 50 to 60 with head and neck cancer.

This chain uses TRBV7-2 with TRBJ2-1; no clear D. V was clipped by 2 bases and J by 0 bases, with 5 bases between them. Germline CDR1 SGHTA, CDR2 FQGNSA. The CDR3 length is 14 residues. The CDR3 reads CASSLSISYNEQFF. CDR3 sequence (DNA): TGTGCCAGCAGCTTATCAATCTCCTACAATGAGCAGTTCTTC.

This CDR3 reads CASSLRTGYEQYF. The CDR3 DNA reads TGTGCCAGCAGTTTGAGGACAGGCTACGAGCAGTACTTC. The genes are TRBV27 and TRBJ2-7; 7 nucleotides agree with TRBD1. From germline, CDR1 is MNHEY and CDR2 SMNVEV (reference sequence). The V gene end was trimmed by 3 bases and the J gene end by 3 bases; junction bases not matched to a gene: 2. This CDR3 is built from 13 residues.

The chain recombines TRBV5-5 with TRBJ2-7; 9 nucleotides align to TRBD2. The germline V gene has CDR1 SGHKS and CDR2 YYEKEE (reference sequence). The CDR3 extends over 15 amino acids. With V trimmed by 4 bases and J by 0 bases, 5 bases remained unmatched. CDR3 sequence: CASSRLAGFSYEQYF. CDR3 sequence (DNA): TGTGCCAGCAGCAGGCTAGCGGGGTTCTCCTACGAGCAGTACTTC.

The chain carries TRBV29-1 and TRBJ2-4; 9 nucleotides line up with TRBD2. The V gene end was trimmed by 4 bases and the J gene end by 3 bases; junction bases not matched to a gene: 7. The CDR3 consists of 15 residues. In germline, CDR1 is SQVTM, CDR2 ANQGSEA. CDR3 protein: CSVGGSGSLKNIQYF. In nucleotides, the CDR3 is TGCAGCGTTGGGGGTAGCGGGAGCCTCAAAAACATTCAGTACTTC.

This clone occurred a few times. The sample contains more than one DNA sequence encoding this CDR3. The V call is TRBV3-1 (or the pseudogene TRBV3-2), the J call TRBJ1-3; D not certain. Germline CDR1 and CDR2: LGHDT and YNNKEL (reference sequence). The germline V and J ends were trimmed by 6 bases and 4 bases, with 7 bases remaining between them. The length of the CDR3 is 12 residues. This chain's CDR3 is CASSYPGNTIYF. For the CDR3, the DNA is TGTGCCAGCAGTTATCCCGGAAACACCATATATTTT.

CDR3: CASSSDFIPGYDYGYTF. As DNA, the CDR3 is TGTGCCAGCAGTTCTGACTTTATACCAGGGTACGACTATGGCTACACCTTC. The chain couples TRBV6-4 to TRBJ1-2, with D maybe TRBD1 (5 bases). This CDR3 contains 17 residues. CDR1 and CDR2 (germline): MRHNA, SNTAGT. Trimming cost V 5 bases and J 3 bases, with 22 bases left between them.